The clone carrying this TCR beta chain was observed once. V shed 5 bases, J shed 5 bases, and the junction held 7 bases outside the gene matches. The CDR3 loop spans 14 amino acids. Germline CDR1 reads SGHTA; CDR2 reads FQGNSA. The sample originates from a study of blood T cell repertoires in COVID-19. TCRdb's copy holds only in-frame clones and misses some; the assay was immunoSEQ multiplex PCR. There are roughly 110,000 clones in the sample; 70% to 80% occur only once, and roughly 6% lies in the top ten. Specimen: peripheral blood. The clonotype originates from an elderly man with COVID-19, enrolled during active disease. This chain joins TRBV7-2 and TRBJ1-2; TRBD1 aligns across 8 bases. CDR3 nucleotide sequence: TGTGCCAGCAGCCCCGATCAGGGGGCGTATGGCTACACCTTC. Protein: CASSPDQGAYGYTF. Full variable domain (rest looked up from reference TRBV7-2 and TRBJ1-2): GAGVSQSPSNKVTEKGKDVELRCDPISGHTALYWYRQSLGQGLEFLIYFQGNSAPDKSGLPSDRFSAERTGGSVSTLTIQRTQQEDSAVYLCASSPDQGAYGYTFGSGTRLTVV.